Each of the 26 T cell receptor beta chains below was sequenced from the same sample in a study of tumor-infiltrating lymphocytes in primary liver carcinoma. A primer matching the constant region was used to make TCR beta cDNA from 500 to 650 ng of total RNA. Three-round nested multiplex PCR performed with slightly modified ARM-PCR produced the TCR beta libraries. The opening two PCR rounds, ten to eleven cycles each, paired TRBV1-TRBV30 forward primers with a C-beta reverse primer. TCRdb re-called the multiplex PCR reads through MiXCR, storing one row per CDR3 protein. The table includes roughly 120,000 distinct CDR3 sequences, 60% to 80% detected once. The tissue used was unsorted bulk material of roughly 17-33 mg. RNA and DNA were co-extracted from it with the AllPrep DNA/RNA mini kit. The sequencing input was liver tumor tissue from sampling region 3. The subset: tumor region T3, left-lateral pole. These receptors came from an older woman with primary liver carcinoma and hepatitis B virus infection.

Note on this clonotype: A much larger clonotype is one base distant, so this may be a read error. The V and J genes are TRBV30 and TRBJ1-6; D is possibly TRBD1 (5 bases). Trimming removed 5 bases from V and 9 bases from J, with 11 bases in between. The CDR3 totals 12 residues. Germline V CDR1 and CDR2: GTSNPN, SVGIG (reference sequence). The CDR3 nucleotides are TGTGCCTGGGGGGGATCGCGTTCACCCCTCCACTTT. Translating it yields CAWGGSRSPLHF.

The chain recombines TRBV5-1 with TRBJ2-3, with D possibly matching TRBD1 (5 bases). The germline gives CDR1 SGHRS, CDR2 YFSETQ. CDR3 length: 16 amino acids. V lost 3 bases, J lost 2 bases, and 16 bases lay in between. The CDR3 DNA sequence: TGCGCCAGCAGCTCACAACAGGAGCGACTCACAGATACGCAGTATTTT. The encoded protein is CASSSQQERLTDTQYF. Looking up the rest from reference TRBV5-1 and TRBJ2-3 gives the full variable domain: KAGVTQTPRYLIKTRGQQVTLSCSPISGHRSVSWYQQTPGQGLQFLFEYFSETQRNKGNFPGRFSGRQFSNSRSEMNVSTLELGDSALYLCASSSQQERLTDTQYFGPGTRLTVL.

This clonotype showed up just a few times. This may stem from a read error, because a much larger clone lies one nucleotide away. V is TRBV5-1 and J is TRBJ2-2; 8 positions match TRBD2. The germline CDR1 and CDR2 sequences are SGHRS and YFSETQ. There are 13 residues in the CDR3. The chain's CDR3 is CASCSGNTGKLFF. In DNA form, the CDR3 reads TGCGCCAGCTGTAGCGGGAACACCGGGAAGCTGTTTTTT.

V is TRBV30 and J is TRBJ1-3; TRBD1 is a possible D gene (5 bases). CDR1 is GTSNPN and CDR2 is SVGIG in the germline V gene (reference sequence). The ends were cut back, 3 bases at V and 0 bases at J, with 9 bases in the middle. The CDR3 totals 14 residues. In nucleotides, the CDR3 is TGTGCCTGGAGCGCAGGGAGCTCTGGAAACACCATATATTTT. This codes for CAWSAGSSGNTIYF.

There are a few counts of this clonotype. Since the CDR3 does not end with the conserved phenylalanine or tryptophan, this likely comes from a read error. The CDR3 DNA sequence: TGTGCCAGCAGTTTAGATAGGGGAGAGACCCAGTACTAC. Protein: CASSLDRGETQYY. V gene TRBV11-2 combines with J gene TRBJ2-5; weak D call: TRBD1 (5 bases). This CDR3 has 13 residues. CDR1 SGHAT and CDR2 FQNNGV come from the germline V gene.

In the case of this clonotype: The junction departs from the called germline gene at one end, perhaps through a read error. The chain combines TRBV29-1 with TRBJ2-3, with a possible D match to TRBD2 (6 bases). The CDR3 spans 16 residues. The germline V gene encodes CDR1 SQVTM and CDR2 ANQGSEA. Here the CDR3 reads CSVDGASVERRDTQYF. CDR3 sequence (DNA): TGCAGTGTTGATGGGGCTAGCGTAGAGAGGAGAGATACGCAGTATTTT.

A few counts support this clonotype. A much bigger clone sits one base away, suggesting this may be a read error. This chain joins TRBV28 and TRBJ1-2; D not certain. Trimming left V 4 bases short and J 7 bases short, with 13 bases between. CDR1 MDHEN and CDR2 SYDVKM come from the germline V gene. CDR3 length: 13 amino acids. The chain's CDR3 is CASSSGSWGGYTF. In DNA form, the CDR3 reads TGTGCCAGCAGTTCCGGATCCTGGGGTGGCTACACCTTC.

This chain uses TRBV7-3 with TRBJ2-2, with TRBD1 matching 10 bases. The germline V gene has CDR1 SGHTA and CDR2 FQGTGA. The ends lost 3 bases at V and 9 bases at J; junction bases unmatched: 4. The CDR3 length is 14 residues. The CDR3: CASSLTGGSRELFF. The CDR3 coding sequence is TGTGCCAGCAGCTTGACAGGGGGCTCGCGGGAGCTGTTTTTT.

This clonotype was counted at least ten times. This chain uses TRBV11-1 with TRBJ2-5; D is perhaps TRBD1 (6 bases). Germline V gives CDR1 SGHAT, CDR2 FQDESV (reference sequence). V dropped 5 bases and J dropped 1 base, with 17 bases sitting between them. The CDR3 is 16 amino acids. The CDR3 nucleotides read TGTGCCAGCAGCATCGGGACAATTTTCGCCCAAGAGACCCAGTACTTC. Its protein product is CASSIGTIFAQETQYF. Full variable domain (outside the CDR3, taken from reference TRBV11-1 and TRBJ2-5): EAEVAQSPRYKITEKSQAVAFWCDPISGHATLYWYRQILGQGPELLVQFQDESVVDDSQLPKDRFSAERLKGVDSTLKIQPAELGDSAMYLCASSIGTIFAQETQYFGPGTRLLVL.

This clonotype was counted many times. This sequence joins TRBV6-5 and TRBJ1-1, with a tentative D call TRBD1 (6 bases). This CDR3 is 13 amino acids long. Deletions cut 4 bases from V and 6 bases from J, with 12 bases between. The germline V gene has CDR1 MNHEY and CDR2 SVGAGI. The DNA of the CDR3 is TGTGCCAGCAGTTCCGTACAGGGATCTGAAGCTTTCTTT. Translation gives CASSSVQGSEAFF.

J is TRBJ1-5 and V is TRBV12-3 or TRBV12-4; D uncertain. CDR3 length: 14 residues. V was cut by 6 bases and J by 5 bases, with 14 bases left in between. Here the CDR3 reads CASSICGLDQPQHF. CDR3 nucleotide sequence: TGTGCCAGCAGCATCTGCGGGTTAGATCAGCCCCAGCATTTT.

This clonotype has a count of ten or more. CDR3 sequence reads: CSVDSGSTEAFF. Written as DNA, the CDR3 is TGCAGCGTTGATTCGGGGAGCACTGAAGCTTTCTTT. V usage is TRBV29-1 and J usage is TRBJ1-1; no definite D call. Per the germline V gene, CDR1 is SQVTM and CDR2 is ANQGSEA. The CDR3 covers 12 residues. V shed 3 bases and J shed 4 bases, with 9 bases lying between them.

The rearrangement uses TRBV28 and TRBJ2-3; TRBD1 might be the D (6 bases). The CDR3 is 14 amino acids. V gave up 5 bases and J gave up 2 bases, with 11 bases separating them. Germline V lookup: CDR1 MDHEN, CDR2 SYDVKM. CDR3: CASSRDNTTDTQYF. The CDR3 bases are TGTGCCAGCAGTCGGGACAATACCACAGATACGCAGTATTTT.

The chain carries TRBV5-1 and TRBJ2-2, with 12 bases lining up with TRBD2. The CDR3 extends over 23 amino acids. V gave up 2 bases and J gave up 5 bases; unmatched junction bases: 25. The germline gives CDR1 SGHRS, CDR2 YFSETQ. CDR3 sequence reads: CASSFSFRTRTSGKTSGTGELFF. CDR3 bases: TGCGCCAGCAGCTTCTCTTTCAGAACCAGGACTAGCGGGAAAACCTCGGGTACCGGGGAGCTGTTTTTT.

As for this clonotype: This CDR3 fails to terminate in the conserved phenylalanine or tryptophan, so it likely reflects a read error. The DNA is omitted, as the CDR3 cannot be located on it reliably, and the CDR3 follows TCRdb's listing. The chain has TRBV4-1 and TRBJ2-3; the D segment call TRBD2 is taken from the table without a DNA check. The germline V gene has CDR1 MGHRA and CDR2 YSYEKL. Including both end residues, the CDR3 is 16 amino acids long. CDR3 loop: CASSLGTSGYTDTQCL.

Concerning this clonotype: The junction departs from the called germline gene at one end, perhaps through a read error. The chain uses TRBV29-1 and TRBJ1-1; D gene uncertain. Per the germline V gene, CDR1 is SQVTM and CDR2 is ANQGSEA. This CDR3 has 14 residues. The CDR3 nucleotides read TGTAGCGTCTCCCTCAGACGCGTAGTCGTAGAAGCTTTCTTT. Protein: CSVSLRRVVVEAFF.

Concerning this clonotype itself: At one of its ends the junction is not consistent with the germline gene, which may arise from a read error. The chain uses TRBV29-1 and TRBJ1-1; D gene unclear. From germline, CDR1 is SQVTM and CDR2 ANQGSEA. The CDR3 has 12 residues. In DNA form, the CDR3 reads TGCAGAGTTGGGAATTCGGACACTGAAGCTTTCTTT. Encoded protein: CRVGNSDTEAFF.

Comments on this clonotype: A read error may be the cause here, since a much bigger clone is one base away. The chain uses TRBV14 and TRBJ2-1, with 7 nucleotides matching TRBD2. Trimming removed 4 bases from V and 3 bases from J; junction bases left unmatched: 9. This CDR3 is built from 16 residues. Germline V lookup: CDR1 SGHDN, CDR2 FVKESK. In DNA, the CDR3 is TGTGCCAGCAGCCCACGTGGCGGGAGCTGCTACAATGAGCAGTTCTTC. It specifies CASSPRGGSCYNEQFF.

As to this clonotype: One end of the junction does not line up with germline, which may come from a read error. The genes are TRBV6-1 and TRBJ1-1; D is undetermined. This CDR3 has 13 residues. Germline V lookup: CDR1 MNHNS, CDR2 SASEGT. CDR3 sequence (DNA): TGTGCCAGATCCAGCGGGCCGGCTTCTGAAGCTCTCTTT. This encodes CARSSGPASEALF.

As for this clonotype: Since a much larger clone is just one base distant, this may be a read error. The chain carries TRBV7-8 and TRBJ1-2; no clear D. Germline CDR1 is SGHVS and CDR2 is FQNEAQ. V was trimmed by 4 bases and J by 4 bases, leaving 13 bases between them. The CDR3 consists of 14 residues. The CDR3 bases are TGTGCCAGCAGCTCCCTGGGTCGGGGCTATGGCTACACCTTC. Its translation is CASSSLGRGYGYTF. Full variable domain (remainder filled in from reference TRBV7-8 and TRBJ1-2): GAGVSQSPRYKVAKRGQDVALRCDPISGHVSLFWYQQALGQGPEFLTYFQNEAQLDKSGLPSDRFFAERPEGSVSTLKIQRTQQEDSAVYLCASSSLGRGYGYTFGSGTRLTVV.

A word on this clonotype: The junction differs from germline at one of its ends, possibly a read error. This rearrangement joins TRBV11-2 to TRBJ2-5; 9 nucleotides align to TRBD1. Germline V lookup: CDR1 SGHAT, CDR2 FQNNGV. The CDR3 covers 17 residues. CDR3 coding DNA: TGTGCCAGTAGCCCACTAAGGACAGGGGATCCACAAGAGACCCAGTATTTC. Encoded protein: CASSPLRTGDPQETQYF. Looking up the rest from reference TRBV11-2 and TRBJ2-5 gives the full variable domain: EAGVAQSPRYKIIEKRQSVAFWCNPISGHATLYWYQQILGQGPKLLIQFQNNGVVDDSQLPKDRFSAERLKGVDSTLKIQPAKLEDSAVYLCASSPLRTGDPQETQYFGPGTRLLVL.

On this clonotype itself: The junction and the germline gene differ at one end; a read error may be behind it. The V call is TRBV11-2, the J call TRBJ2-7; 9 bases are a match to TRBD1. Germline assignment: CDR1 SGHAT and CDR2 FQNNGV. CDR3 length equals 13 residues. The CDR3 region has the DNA TGTGCCAGCAGCCGGACAGGGGCCTACGAGCAGTGTTTC. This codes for CASSRTGAYEQCF.

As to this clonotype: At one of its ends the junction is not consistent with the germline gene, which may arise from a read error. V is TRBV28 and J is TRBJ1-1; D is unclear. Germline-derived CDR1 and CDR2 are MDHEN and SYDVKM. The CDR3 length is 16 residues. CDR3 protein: CACSLSVLVDWTEAFF. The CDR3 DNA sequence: TGTGCCTGCAGTTTGTCCGTCTTAGTGGATTGGACTGAAGCTTTCTTT.

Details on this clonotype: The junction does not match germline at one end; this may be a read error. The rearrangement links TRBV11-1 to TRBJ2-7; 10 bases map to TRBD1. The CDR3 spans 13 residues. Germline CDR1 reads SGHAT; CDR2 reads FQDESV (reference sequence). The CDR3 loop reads CASSSDRGYDQYF. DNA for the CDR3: TGTGCCAGCAGCTCGGACAGGGGGTACGATCAGTACTTC.

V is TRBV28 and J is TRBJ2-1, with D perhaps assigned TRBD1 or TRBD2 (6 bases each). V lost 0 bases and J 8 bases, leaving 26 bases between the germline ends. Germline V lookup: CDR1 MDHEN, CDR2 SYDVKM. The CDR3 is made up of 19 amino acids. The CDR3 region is CASSLWQGRTRRYKYEQFF. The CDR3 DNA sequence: TGTGCCAGCAGTTTATGGCAGGGGAGGACGCGTCGGTACAAGTATGAGCAGTTCTTC.

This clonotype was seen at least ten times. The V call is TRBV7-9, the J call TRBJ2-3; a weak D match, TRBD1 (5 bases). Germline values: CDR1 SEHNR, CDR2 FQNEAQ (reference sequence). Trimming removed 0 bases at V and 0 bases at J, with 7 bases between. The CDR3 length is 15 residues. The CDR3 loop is CASSLAGLSTDTQYF. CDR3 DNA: TGTGCCAGCAGCTTAGCGGGGCTTAGCACAGATACGCAGTATTTT. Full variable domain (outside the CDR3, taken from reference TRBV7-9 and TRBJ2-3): DTGVSQNPRHKITKRGQNVTFRCDPISEHNRLYWYRQTLGQGPEFLTYFQNEAQLEKSRLLSDRFSAERPKGSFSTLEIQRTEQGDSAMYLCASSLAGLSTDTQYFGPGTRLTVL.